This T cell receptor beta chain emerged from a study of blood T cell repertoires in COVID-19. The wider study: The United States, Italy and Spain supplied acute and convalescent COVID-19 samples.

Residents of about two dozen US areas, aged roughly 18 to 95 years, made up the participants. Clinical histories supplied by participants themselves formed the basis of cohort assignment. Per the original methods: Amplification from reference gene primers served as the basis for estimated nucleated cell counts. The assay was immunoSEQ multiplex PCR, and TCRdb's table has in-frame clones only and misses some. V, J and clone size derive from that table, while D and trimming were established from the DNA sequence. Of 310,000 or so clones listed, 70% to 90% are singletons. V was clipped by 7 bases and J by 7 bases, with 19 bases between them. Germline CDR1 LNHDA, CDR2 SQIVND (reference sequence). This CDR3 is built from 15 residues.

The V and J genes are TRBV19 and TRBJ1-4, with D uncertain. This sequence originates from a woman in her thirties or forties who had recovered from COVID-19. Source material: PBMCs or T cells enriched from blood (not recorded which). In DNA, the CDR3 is TGTGCCAGTAAAGGAACCCGGACTTTGGGTGAAAAACTGTTTTTT. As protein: CASKGTRTLGEKLFF.